A selection of T cell receptor beta chains follows, all from one sample in a study of T cells in Graves' hyperthyroidism and ophthalmopathy. In TCRdb, the multiplex PCR reads were re-called with MiXCR into one record per CDR3 protein. The profile covers around 480,000 distinct CDR3 sequences, with approximately 15% appearing a single time and around a sixth taken by the ten largest. The sequenced material came from blood. The receptors stem from a woman aged 18-30 years with Graves' hyperthyroidism. Each CDR3 is given with its conserved first and last residue.

length	V	J	CDR3
14	TRBV11-3	TRBJ2-1	CASSFRAPFNEQFF
14	TRBV18	TRBJ1-1	CASPPPGANTEAFF
14	TRBV6-5	TRBJ2-7	CASSYRAGDHEQYF
16	TRBV11-3	TRBJ2-2	CASSLGLAGATGELFF
12	TRBV20-1	TRBJ1-2	CSAARGGDGYTF
16	TRBV11-1	TRBJ2-1	CASSLRVAGENGEQFF
16	TRBV2	TRBJ2-1	CASSQTGNGHAIEQFF
13	TRBV5-1	TRBJ1-5	CVSSLDSVQPQHF
15	TRBV30	TRBJ1-1	CAWSVIRGRGTEAFF
16	TRBV2	TRBJ2-3	CASSEDLDLSTDTQYF
15	TRBV6-5	TRBJ2-1	CASSYGLAGGIEQFF
16	TRBV4-1	TRBJ2-5	CASSQARGGSGETQYF
11	TRBV2	TRBJ2-5	CASQGEETQYF
15	TRBV12-3/TRBV12-4	TRBJ1-1	CASSVPGQRNTEAFF
17	TRBV13	TRBJ2-3	CASSLTLSGVYSDPQYF
13	TRBV29-1	TRBJ2-2	CSVEKATNGELFF
17	TRBV5-6	TRBJ2-5	CASSLGGRLAGVETQYF
16	TRBV7-2	TRBJ1-2	CASSLAPTVAYGGYTF
14	TRBV25-1	TRBJ1-2	CASSDSITNYGYTF
14	TRBV12-3/TRBV12-4	TRBJ2-1	CASSQSLVLGEQFF
16	TRBV3-1	TRBJ2-2	CASSPLQAGYTGELFF
15	TRBV6-5	TRBJ2-3	CASSGAGSVTDTQYF
16	TRBV5-6	TRBJ2-7	CASSLIPGPPSYEQYF
15	TRBV24-1	TRBJ2-1	CATSDPQEWYNEQFF
15	TRBV18	TRBJ2-3	CASSPAWQFTDTQYF
14	TRBV11-1	TRBJ2-1	CASSFVAAYNEQFF
14	TRBV20-1	TRBJ1-6	CSARVDRINSPLHF
19	TRBV7-9	TRBJ2-4	CASSPSEGGQEDQGNIQYF
15	TRBV20-1	TRBJ2-2	CSAREWRANTGELFF
18	TRBV5-1	TRBJ2-5	CASSFFLTSGRLQETQYF
16	TRBV13	TRBJ1-2	CASTDALRRLNYGYTF
13	TRBV19	TRBJ2-5	CASSGNKGETQYF
15	TRBV30	TRBJ2-2	CAWSVLAENTGELFF
17	TRBV6-4	TRBJ1-5	CASSDPKTQYSNQPQHF
15	TRBV24-1	TRBJ2-1	CATDSGQGAAGEQFF
15	TRBV6-1	TRBJ1-2	CASSNGGQGYYGYTF
17	TRBV11-3	TRBJ2-1	CASSLGGYNSERGEQFF
12	TRBV12-3/TRBV12-4	TRBJ1-2	CASTDRAQGYTF
15	TRBV12-5	TRBJ1-2	CASGPTTGGTYGYTF
17	TRBV14	TRBJ2-1	CASSQDGVAVPSREQFF
15	TRBV7-9	TRBJ2-1	CASSKDRGPYNEQFF
15	TRBV20-1	TRBJ1-4	CSAREAGGDHEKLFF
13	TRBV20-1	TRBJ1-2	CSARAGANYGYTF
13	TRBV30	TRBJ2-3	CAWGLVGTDTQYF
14	TRBV19	TRBJ2-1	CASSTGLAGYEQFF
15	TRBV10-1	TRBJ2-5	CASSEMRWNQETQYF
14	TRBV6-1	TRBJ2-6	CASSEGSGANVLTF
17	TRBV19	TRBJ2-2	CASSGRETVLLDGELFF
14	TRBV11-2	TRBJ1-1	CASSLNRGQGEAFF
15	TRBV29-1	TRBJ1-2	CSVASESRGFGGYTF
16	TRBV4-2	TRBJ2-3	CASSQGLSPSTDTQYF
12	TRBV28	TRBJ1-4	CASGEGGEKLFF
12	TRBV30	TRBJ1-1	CAWREGNTEAFF
16	TRBV11-1	TRBJ2-3	CASSPTSGIRTDTQYF
14	TRBV27	TRBJ1-1	CASSLGRGWGEAFF
13	TRBV5-1	TRBJ1-5	CASSFTGHQPQHF
21	TRBV19	TRBJ2-1	CASSPQIPDIDGTGPYNEQFF
13	TRBV6-1	TRBJ1-3	CAGQDHSGNTIYF
17	TRBV9	TRBJ2-1	CASSVGDSGPPYNEQFF
12	TRBV2	TRBJ1-1	CANLDRGTEAFF